The clone carrying this T cell receptor beta chain was detected only once. In the PCR, 60 Vbeta and 13 Jbeta primers were used. The protocol was immunoSEQ multiplex PCR, while the TCRdb copy is restricted to in-frame clones and leaves out a portion. This sample has some 100,000 clones, with roughly 72% found just once. V shed 1 base, J shed 4 bases, and the junction held 4 bases outside the gene matches. CDR3 length equals 15 residues. Germline V CDR1 and CDR2: LGHNA, YNFKEQ. These data are taken from a study of cytomegalovirus exposure and HLA in healthy donors. The TCR was taken from a woman between 45 and 60 years old in good health and CMV-seropositive. Sequences were obtained from PBMCs. The V call is TRBV4-2, the J call TRBJ1-5; 7 bases line up with TRBD1. Here the CDR3 DNA reads TGTGCCAGCAGCCAAGGACAGGGTGGAAATCAGCCCCAGCATTTT. It codes for CASSQGQGGNQPQHF.